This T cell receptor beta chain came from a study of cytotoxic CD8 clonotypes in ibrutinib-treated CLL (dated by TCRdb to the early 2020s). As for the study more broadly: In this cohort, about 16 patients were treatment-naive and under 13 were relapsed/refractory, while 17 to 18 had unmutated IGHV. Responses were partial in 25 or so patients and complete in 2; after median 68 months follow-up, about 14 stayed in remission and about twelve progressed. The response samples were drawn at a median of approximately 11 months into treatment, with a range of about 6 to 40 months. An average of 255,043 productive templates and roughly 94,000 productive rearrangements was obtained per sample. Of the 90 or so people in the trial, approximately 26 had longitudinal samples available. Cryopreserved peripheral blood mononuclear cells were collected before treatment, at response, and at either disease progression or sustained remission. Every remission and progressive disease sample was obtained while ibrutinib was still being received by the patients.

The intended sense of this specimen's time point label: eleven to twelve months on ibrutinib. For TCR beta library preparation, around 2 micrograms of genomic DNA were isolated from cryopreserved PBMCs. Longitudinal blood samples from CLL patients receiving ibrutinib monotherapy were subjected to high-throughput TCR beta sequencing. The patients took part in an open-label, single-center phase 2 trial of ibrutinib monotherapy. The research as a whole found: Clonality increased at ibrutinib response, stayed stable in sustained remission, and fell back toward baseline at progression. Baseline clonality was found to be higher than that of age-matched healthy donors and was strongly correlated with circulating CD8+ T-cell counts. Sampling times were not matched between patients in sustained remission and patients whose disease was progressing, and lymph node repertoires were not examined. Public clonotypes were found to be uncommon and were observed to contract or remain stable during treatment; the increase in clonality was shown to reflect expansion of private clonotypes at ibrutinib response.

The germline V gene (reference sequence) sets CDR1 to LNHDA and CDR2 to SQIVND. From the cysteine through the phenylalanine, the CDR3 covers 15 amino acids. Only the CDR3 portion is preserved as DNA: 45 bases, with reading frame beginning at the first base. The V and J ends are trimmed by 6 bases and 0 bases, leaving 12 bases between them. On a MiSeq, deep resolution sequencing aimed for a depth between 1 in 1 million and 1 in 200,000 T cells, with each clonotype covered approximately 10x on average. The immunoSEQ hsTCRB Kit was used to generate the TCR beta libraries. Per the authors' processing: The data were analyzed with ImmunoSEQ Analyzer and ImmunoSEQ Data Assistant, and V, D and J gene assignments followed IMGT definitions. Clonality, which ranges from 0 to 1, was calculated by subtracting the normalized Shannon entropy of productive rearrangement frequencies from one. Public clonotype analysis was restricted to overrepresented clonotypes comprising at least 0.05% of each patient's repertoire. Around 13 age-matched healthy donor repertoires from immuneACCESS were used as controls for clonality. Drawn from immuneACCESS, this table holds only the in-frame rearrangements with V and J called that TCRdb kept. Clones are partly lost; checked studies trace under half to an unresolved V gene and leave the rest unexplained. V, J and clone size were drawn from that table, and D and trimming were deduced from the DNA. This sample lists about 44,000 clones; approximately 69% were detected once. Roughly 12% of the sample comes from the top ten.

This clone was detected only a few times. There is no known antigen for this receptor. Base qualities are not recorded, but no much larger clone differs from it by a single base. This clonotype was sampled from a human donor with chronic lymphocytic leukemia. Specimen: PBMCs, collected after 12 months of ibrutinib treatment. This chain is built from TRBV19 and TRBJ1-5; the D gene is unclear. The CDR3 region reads CASSRSVGSNQPQHF. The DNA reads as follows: TGTGCCAGTAGCAGAAGCGTTGGTAGCAATCAGCCCCAGCATTTT. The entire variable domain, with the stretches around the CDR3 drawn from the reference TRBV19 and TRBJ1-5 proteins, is DGGITQSPKYLFRKEGQNVTLSCEQNLNHDAMYWYRQDPGQGLRLIYYSQIVNDFQKGDIAEGYSVSREKKESFPLTVTSAQKNPTAFYLCASSRSVGSNQPQHFGDGTRLSIL.